Here is one T cell receptor (beta chain) with its context. These data belong to a study of T cells in narcolepsy. Profiling relied on immunoSEQ multiplex PCR, and the TCRdb table lists in-frame clones only, not all of them. The profile shows about 34,000 clones, approximately 80% of them singletons. The sample consisted of memory (CD45RA-) CD4+ T cells from blood. The sequence came from a human donor in good health.

As DNA, the CDR3 is TGCGCCAGCAGCTTGGCGGGGGGGCCCCCGACCGGGGAGCTGTTTTTT. The encoded protein is CASSLAGGPPTGELFF. The rearrangement uses TRBV5-1 and TRBJ2-2, with 8 bases fitting TRBD2. The germline gives CDR1 SGHRS, CDR2 YFSETQ. The V gene end was trimmed by 0 bases and the J gene end by 5 bases; junction bases not matched to a gene: 6. There are 16 residues in the CDR3.